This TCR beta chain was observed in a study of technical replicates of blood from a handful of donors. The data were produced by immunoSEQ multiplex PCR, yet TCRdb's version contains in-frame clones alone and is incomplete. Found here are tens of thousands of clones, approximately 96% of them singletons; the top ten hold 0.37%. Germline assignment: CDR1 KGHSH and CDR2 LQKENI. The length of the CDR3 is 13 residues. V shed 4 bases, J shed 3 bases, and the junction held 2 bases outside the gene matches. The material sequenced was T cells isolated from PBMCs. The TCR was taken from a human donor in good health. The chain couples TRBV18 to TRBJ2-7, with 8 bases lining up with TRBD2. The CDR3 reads CASSLAGFYEQYF. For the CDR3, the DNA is TGTGCCAGCTCACTAGCGGGGTTCTACGAGCAGTACTTC.